This TCR beta chain was identified during a study of blood T cell repertoires in COVID-19. The protocol was immunoSEQ multiplex PCR, while the TCRdb copy is restricted to in-frame clones and leaves out a portion. The table shows roughly 160,000 clones, with 70% to 90% occurring only once. This TCR was sampled from a man in his 60s with acute or convalescent COVID-19. Sequencing used peripheral blood.

The CDR3 loop is CASSFRQGGTEAFF. CDR3 in DNA: TGCGCCAGCAGCTTCCGACAGGGCGGCACTGAAGCTTTCTTT. This sequence joins TRBV5-1 and TRBJ1-1; 7 positions agree with TRBD1. Germline values: CDR1 SGHRS, CDR2 YFSETQ. CDR3 length: 14 residues. Trimming cost V 2 bases and J 4 bases; bases outside gene matches: 5. Variable domain in full (rest from reference TRBV5-1 and TRBJ1-1): KAGVTQTPRYLIKTRGQQVTLSCSPISGHRSVSWYQQTPGQGLQFLFEYFSETQRNKGNFPGRFSGRQFSNSRSEMNVSTLELGDSALYLCASSFRQGGTEAFFGQGTRLTVV.